This T cell receptor (beta chain) was observed in a study of early T cells in non-severe SARS-CoV-2 infection. Study as a whole: Bulk RNA taken from unsorted whole blood was sequenced, leaving chains unpaired.

V shed 1 base and J shed 7 bases, with 11 bases lying between them. Germline lookup yields CDR1 SGHAT and CDR2 FQNNGV. CDR3 length: 14 amino acids. The TCR library protocol was used to attach unique molecular identifiers. These identifiers were attached to individual cDNA molecules. TCRdb re-analysed the 5' RACE reads in MiXCR, keeping a single row per CDR3 protein. The data hold about 84,000 distinct CDR3 sequences, with 12% observed a single time. This clonotype was counted ten times or more. Its antigen is currently unknown. Study observations and caveats: Clonotype matching in VDJdb favored anti-spike CD8 responses and did not capture private and CD4 specificities.

The chain combines TRBV11-2 with TRBJ2-1, with D perhaps TRBD1 (7 bases). Sequencing was carried out using whole blood. The sequence came from an adult who was a healthcare worker with PCR-confirmed SARS-CoV-2 infection or an uninfected control (not recorded which). The CDR3 region has the DNA TGTGCCAGCAGCTTAGTGTCAGGGGGGAATGAGCAGTTCTTC. Its translation: CASSLVSGGNEQFF.